This TCR beta chain emerged from a study of shared clonotypes between healthy human individuals (TCRdb year 2020). Notes on the research overall: The cohort included three men and a couple of women between 18 and 49 years of age. For each donor, CD4 naive and CD4 memory were each given three plates, CD8 naive was given two plates, and CD8 memory was given one plate. To estimate repertoire size and how much clonotypes are shared between individuals, the study performed deep sequencing of blood TCR repertoires from five healthy adults. Different laboratories and diverse techniques were used to prepare libraries and sequence TCR repertoires, to increase sequencing depth and limit assay-specific biases. Each donor's leukapheresis produced roughly between about 0.8 and 8.9 billion PBMCs.

TCR CDR3 regions were amplified from genomic DNA by multiplex PCR using the deep immunoSEQ assay. Extracted genomic DNA from each cell subset was spread evenly across all wells of several immunoSEQ 96-well plates, with each plate serving as a replicate. For sorted subsets, each replicate PCR was loaded with 200 ng genomic DNA, equivalent to some 31,000 T cell genomes. Purified libraries were quantified with a Qubit 3.0 fluorometer, sized on a Bioanalyzer 2100, and re-quantified with the KAPA Library Quantification kit. Every immunoSEQ 96-well plate was sequenced on a separate single-read 150-cycle Illumina NextSeq 550 flow cell. Processing in the source paper ran as follows. Because the immunoSEQ output included only junctional sequences and no quality scores, the filtering could not be the same as the filtering used for full-length reads. Sequences were annotated with PyIR, a Python wrapper for IgBLAST v1.9, using IMGT germline references to assign V/J genes and CDR3. Reads were filtered out if the reads had weak V/J assignments (E-value above 1e-6), no CDR3, stop codons, out-of-frame junctions, or ambiguous translated residues. A V3J clonotype was defined by an identical inferred V gene, J gene, and CDR3 amino acid sequence. Percentage overlap between repertoires was computed as shared unique clonotypes divided by the size of the smaller repertoire. RTK rarefaction, the Chao1 estimator, and Recon v2.1 estimates of unobserved clonotypes were used to assess repertoire richness. Generation probabilities for all TCRbeta clonotypes obtained by the gDNA method from a handful of donors were computed using OLGA. The table comes from immuneACCESS by way of TCRdb, which keeps in-frame sequences with V and J called. Part of the clones is missing from these tables; in studies checked, under half for an unresolved V gene and the rest for unknown reasons. That table is the source of V, J and clone size, and D and trimming were worked out from the DNA. For this sample the table gives 2,500,000 or so clones, of which around nine tenths were detected only once. The ten largest clones capture around 0.15% of the sample.

The V end gives up 2 bases and the J end 4 bases, leaving 3 bases in the junction not matched to a gene. Including the terminal cysteine and phenylalanine, the CDR3 comprises 14 residues. Just the 42-base CDR3 DNA is kept, in frame starting at base 1. From the germline V gene (reference sequence), CDR1 is MNHEY and CDR2 is SMNVEV. As concerns this clone: Its binding antigen is unknown. No quality values exist for individual bases; no much larger clone is one base distant.

The donors were healthy, HIV-negative adults with no recently reported acute infections or vaccinations. Every donor was a Caucasian adult residing in Nashville, Tennessee, USA. Magnetic negative selection was used to enrich CD4+ T cells, after which naive cells were positively selected on CD45RA and the negative fraction became the memory subset. After blood collection by leukapheresis, PBMCs were isolated using Ficoll-Histopaque density gradient centrifugation and then cryopreserved in the vapor phase of liquid nitrogen. Analytical flow cytometry was used to check the purity and quantity of every magnetically sorted T cell population. Genomic DNA was isolated from every sorted fraction and measured by UV absorbance on a Nanodrop 2000c. Study-wide findings and limitations: Even with the large sequencing depth, rarefaction of the sorted-subset datasets indicated that sequencing was incomplete. Pairwise subsampling indicated that sequencing depth was expected to affect the degree of clonotype sharing among donors. Across four donors, roughly 5.1% of naive CD4, over 3% of naive CD8, 2.3% of memory CD4, and 0.4% of memory CD8 clonotypes were shared. Compared with non-shared clonotypes, clonotypes shared by all four sorted-subset donors had higher generation probabilities. Only blood was sampled, and tissue TCR repertoires likely differ from those in blood. Because the study included only a small number of donors, the genetic and exposure-history diversity represented was limited. Naive subsets generally had larger estimated clonotype richness than memory subsets.

The sequence came from a man aged 18 to 30 in good health. The receptor chain draws on TRBV27 and TRBJ2-3; 7 middle bases align to TRBD2. Sequencing was performed on naive CD4+ T cells sorted from blood. The sample's cell subset or site label, in plain terms: CD45RA+ positively selected. The CDR3 protein is CASSLGLVPDTQYF. Here is the DNA: TGTGCCAGCAGTTTAGGACTAGTTCCAGATACGCAGTATTTT.